This T cell receptor beta chain was captured in a study of metastatic and nonmetastatic thyroid tumors. Study-wide background: A comparison of repertoires was made across blood and tumor or nodule tissue from malignant and benign thyroid patients. Study findings and constraints: Reports indicated that malignant thyroid tumors showed significantly higher TCR beta diversity than benign nodules did, in blood and tumor.

Original processing notes: What underpinned the distant-metastasis classifier for papillary thyroid cancer was the set of CDR3 differences across clinicopathological groups. TCRdb re-clonotyped the PCR reads via MiXCR. None of the V and J calls come from the authors' own analysis; TCRdb made them. The sample lists around 50,000 clones, 25% to 35% occurring once. The CDR3 sequence is 15 residues long. The V end lost 0 bases, the J end lost 3 bases, and 12 bases lay between the germline ends. CDR1 is LGHNA, CDR2 YNFKEQ, per germline. This clone was seen a handful of times. The antigen is not known. Not a single patient had been given any form of treatment at any point before undergoing thyroid surgery.

The sample was blood. This sequence joins TRBV4-2 and TRBJ2-7; D remains ambiguous. This clonotype originated in a female donor with papillary thyroid cancer or a benign thyroid nodule (not recorded which). Some clones in this sample may be carry-over from other donors' samples. CDR3 bases: TGTGCCAGCAGCCAAGAGATGACACGGAGCTACGAGCAGTACTTC. Its translation is CASSQEMTRSYEQYF.